The sequence of this T cell receptor (beta chain) was determined in a study of CD8 T cells in Susac syndrome. Trimming removed 5 bases from V and 5 bases from J, with 11 bases in between. This CDR3 is built from 13 residues. The RNA, roughly 0.5 to 1 ug, was put through reverse transcription using random hexamers. immunoSEQ multiplex PCR amplified TCR beta CDR3 across 54 Vbeta, 13 Jbeta. TCRdb reprocessed the immunoSEQ multiplex PCR reads via MiXCR and lists one record per CDR3 protein. Of approximately 200,000 distinct CDR3 sequences in the sample, 95% were seen once. Regarding the study as a whole: By the study's own acknowledgment, its TCR sequencing and HLA analysis included relatively few individuals.

CD8+ and CD4+ blood T cells underwent TCR beta sequencing. The CD8+ and CD4+ T cells were negatively isolated, with the TEMRA cells enriched by FACS. As regards this clonotype: Its target is not known.

The sequenced material came from CD4+ T cells from PBMCs. The chain joins TRBV12-3 or TRBV12-4 to TRBJ2-3; perhaps TRBD2 as D (6 bases). The sequence was obtained from a human donor with multiple sclerosis. The CDR3 sequence: CASSPQGGDTQYF. The DNA of the CDR3 is TGTGCCAGCAGTCCCCAGGGAGGAGATACGCAGTATTTT.